These T cell receptor beta chains were read from a single sample in a study of blood T cells in healthy people across ages. MiXCR, run by TCRdb on the 5' RACE reads, gives a single entry per CDR3 protein. The data show hundreds of thousands of distinct CDR3 sequences, approximately 48% seen once. What was sequenced was blood. The receptors derive from a man aged 55 to 69 in good health. CDR3s include the opening cysteine and the closing phenylalanine or tryptophan. D genes are given only for firm matches. Some rows have no size entry. The others give once, few or many, or a class for an expanded clone.

abundance,d_gene,j_gene,v_gene,CDR3aa,CDR3nt
few,NA,TRBJ2-3,TRBV14,CASSQGDKTRWARRTDTQYF,TGTGCCAGCAGCCAAGGCGATAAGACCAGGTGGGCCCGACGCACAGATACGCAGTATTTT
few,TRBD1,TRBJ1-1,TRBV25-1,CASSHRGRNTEAFF,TGTGCCAGTAGTCACAGGGGGCGGAACACTGAAGCTTTCTTT
NA,NA,TRBJ2-3,TRBV12-3/TRBV12-4,CASSLEQTGSDTQYF,TGTGCCAGCAGTTTGGAACAGACGGGCTCAGATACGCAGTATTTT
many,NA,TRBJ2-7,TRBV7-6,CASSLLDDSEQYF,TGTGCCAGCAGCTTATTGGACGACTCTGAGCAGTACTTC
few,TRBD2,TRBJ2-1,TRBV4-3,CASRPSTSGGANEQFF,TGCGCCAGCAGGCCAAGTACTAGCGGGGGGGCGAATGAGCAGTTCTTC
few,NA,TRBJ1-2,TRBV7-2,CASSLGTGLWGYTF,TGTGCCAGCAGCTTAGGGACGGGTCTATGGGGCTACACCTTC
NA,TRBD2,TRBJ2-5,TRBV20-1,CSARDWREGTQYF,TGCAGTGCTAGAGATTGGAGGGAGGGGACCCAGTACTTC
NA,NA,TRBJ2-7,TRBV9,CASSVAGTQNTYEQYF,TGTGCCAGCAGCGTAGCTGGGACCCAGAATACCTACGAGCAGTACTTC
NA,NA,TRBJ2-1,TRBV30,CAWSVANEQFF,TGTGCCTGGAGTGTAGCTAATGAGCAGTTCTTC
NA,NA,TRBJ1-6,TRBV4-3,CASSWFNTSPLHF,TGCGCCAGCAGCTGGTTCAATACGTCACCCCTCCACTTT
NA,NA,TRBJ2-7,TRBV27,CASSLYLDGSYEQYF,TGTGCCAGCAGTTTATATCTCGATGGCTCCTACGAGCAGTACTTC
NA,TRBD1,TRBJ2-5,TRBV6-2/TRBV6-3,CASSQGAPPETQYF,TGTGCCAGCAGTCAGGGGGCGCCTCCAGAGACCCAGTACTTC
few,NA,TRBJ2-7,TRBV3-1,CASSQVRQNEQYF,TGTGCCAGCAGCCAAGTTCGGCAGAACGAGCAGTACTTC
NA,NA,TRBJ1-4,TRBV27,CASSSTGRGTVDWKLFF,TGTGCCAGCAGTTCAACGGGACGCGGAACGGTGGATTGGAAACTGTTTTTT
NA,TRBD1,TRBJ2-3,TRBV4-3,CASSQGTGVADTQYF,TGCGCCAGCAGCCAAGGGACAGGGGTTGCAGATACGCAGTATTTT
NA,NA,TRBJ2-7,TRBV5-1,CASSLEVRSEQYF,TGCGCCAGCAGCTTGGAAGTCAGATCCGAGCAGTACTTC
once,TRBD1,TRBJ2-5,TRBV5-4,CASRRDRAETQYF,TGTGCCAGCAGGAGGGACAGGGCGGAGACCCAGTACTTC
NA,NA,TRBJ2-3,TRBV28,CASRSGRALTDTQYF,TGTGCCAGCAGATCCGGAAGAGCCCTCACAGATACGCAGTATTTT
NA,NA,TRBJ1-2,TRBV20-1,CSASRRADNYGYTF,TGCAGTGCTAGCCGACGGGCGGATAACTATGGCTACACCTTC
NA,NA,TRBJ2-1,TRBV5-6,CASSVAGTGLNEQFF,TGTGCCAGCAGCGTGGCCGGGACGGGACTCAATGAGCAGTTCTTC
NA,TRBD2,TRBJ2-1,TRBV7-2,CASSLEGLNSYNEQHF,TGTGCCAGCAGCTTAGAGGGACTAAACTCCTACAATGAGCAGCACTTC
NA,TRBD2,TRBJ2-1,TRBV10-3,CAISGLAGGPTYNEQFF,TGTGCCATCAGTGGCCTAGCGGGGGGACCTACCTACAATGAGCAGTTCTTC
few,TRBD2,TRBJ2-1,TRBV4-3,CASSTTSYRTSEGEQFF,TGCGCCAGCAGTACCACTTCCTACCGGACTAGCGAGGGTGAGCAGTTCTTC
few,NA,TRBJ2-5,TRBV20-1,CSATESPQETQYF,TGCAGTGCTACCGAGTCGCCCCAGGAGACCCAGTACTTC
many,NA,TRBJ1-2,TRBV29-1,CSVDSPRGGGYTF,TGCAGCGTTGACTCCCCTAGGGGTGGAGGCTACACCTTC
NA,NA,TRBJ2-4,TRBV7-9,CASSLPLATKAKNIQYF,TGTGCCAGCAGCTTGCCGTTGGCTACCAAAGCCAAAAACATTCAGTACTTC
few,TRBD1,TRBJ2-7,TRBV3-1,CASGDRDTYEQYF,TGTGCCAGCGGCGACAGGGACACCTACGAGCAGTACTTC
few,TRBD1,TRBJ2-1,TRBV12-3/TRBV12-4,CASSGTGGGPYNEQFF,TGTGCCAGCAGTGGGACAGGGGGTGGCCCGTACAATGAGCAGTTCTTC
NA,TRBD1,TRBJ2-7,TRBV15,CATSRDLGYSGDRDYEQYF,TGTGCCACCAGCAGAGATTTAGGTTATTCAGGGGACAGAGACTACGAGCAGTACTTC
few,TRBD1,TRBJ1-4,TRBV6-2/TRBV6-3,CASSSGQGGLFF,TGTGCCAGCAGTTCCGGACAGGGGGGACTGTTTTTT
NA,NA,TRBJ2-7,TRBV5-1,CASSLKGLYEQYF,TGCGCCAGCAGCTTGAAGGGGCTCTACGAGCAGTACTTC
NA,NA,TRBJ2-1,TRBV5-1,CASSSRRLDNEQFF,TGCGCCAGTTCAAGTAGGAGGTTAGACAATGAGCAGTTCTTC
NA,TRBD1,TRBJ1-6,TRBV5-1,CASSPGQDYNSPLHF,TGCGCCAGCAGCCCCGGACAGGACTATAATTCACCCCTCCACTTT
NA,NA,TRBJ2-5,TRBV20-1,CSARMRAVQETQYF,TGCAGTGCTAGAATGAGGGCGGTCCAAGAGACCCAGTACTTC
NA,NA,TRBJ2-3,TRBV29-1,CSVEIGGASTDTQYF,TGCAGCGTTGAAATCGGAGGCGCAAGCACAGATACGCAGTATTTT
few,NA,TRBJ1-1,TRBV5-1,CASSAEGVGTEAFF,TGCGCCAGCAGCGCGGAGGGTGTAGGCACTGAAGCTTTCTTT
NA,TRBD2,TRBJ2-2,TRBV20-1,CSARKLAGFTGELFF,TGCAGTGCTAGGAAACTAGCGGGGTTCACCGGGGAGCTGTTTTTT
NA,TRBD1,TRBJ2-7,TRBV10-3,CAILGQGGYEQYF,TGTGCCATCTTAGGACAGGGTGGATACGAGCAGTACTTC
NA,NA,TRBJ1-4,TRBV7-9,CASSLGSVGMGEKLFF,TGTGCCAGCAGCTTAGGTTCTGTTGGGATGGGGGAAAAACTGTTTTTT
NA,NA,TRBJ1-5,TRBV2,CASTQGIVGQPQHF,TGTGCCAGCACCCAGGGTATTGTAGGTCAGCCCCAGCATTTT
few,NA,TRBJ2-7,TRBV12-3/TRBV12-4,CASSPPERWAYEQYF,TGTGCCAGCAGCCCGCCCGAGAGGTGGGCCTACGAGCAGTACTTC
few,NA,TRBJ2-5,TRBV13,CASSAQGRGETQYF,TGTGCCAGCAGCGCACAGGGGAGGGGAGAGACCCAGTACTTC
NA,NA,TRBJ2-7,TRBV9,CASSVGWGPHNEQYF,TGTGCCAGCAGCGTAGGATGGGGACCGCACAACGAGCAGTACTTC
NA,NA,TRBJ2-3,TRBV2,CASTGVTGNTDTQYF,TGTGCCAGCACCGGAGTTACAGGGAACACAGATACGCAGTATTTT
NA,TRBD1,TRBJ1-5,TRBV25-1,CASAGQGVGQPQHF,TGTGCCAGCGCGGGACAGGGTGTGGGTCAGCCCCAGCATTTT
few,NA,TRBJ2-1,TRBV18,CASSGGQPPDNEQFF,TGTGCCAGCTCTGGTGGCCAGCCTCCGGACAATGAGCAGTTCTTC